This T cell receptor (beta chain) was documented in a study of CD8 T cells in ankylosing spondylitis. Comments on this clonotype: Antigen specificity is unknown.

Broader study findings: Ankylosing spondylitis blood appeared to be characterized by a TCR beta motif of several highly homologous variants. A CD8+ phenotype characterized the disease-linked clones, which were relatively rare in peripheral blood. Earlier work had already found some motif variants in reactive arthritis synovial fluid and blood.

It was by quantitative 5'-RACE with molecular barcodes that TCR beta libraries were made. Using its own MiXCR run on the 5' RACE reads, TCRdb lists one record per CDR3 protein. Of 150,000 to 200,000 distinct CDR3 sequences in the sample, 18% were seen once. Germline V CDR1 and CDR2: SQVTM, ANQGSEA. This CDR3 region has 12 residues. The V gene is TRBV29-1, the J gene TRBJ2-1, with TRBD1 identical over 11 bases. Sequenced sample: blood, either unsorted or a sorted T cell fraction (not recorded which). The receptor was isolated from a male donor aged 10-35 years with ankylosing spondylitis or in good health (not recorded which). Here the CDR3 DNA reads TGCACCACGGACAGGGGGCCAAATGAGCAGTTCTTC. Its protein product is CTTDRGPNEQFF.